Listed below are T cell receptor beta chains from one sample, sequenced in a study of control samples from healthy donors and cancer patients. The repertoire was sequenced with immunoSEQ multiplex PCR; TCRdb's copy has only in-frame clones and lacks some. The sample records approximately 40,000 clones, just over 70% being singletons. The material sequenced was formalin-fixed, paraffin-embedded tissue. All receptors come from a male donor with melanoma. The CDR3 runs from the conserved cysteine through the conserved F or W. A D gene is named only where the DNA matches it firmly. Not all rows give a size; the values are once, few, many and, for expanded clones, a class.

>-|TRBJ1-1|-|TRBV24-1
TGTGCCACCAGTGAGTCAGGGAAGACTGAAGCTTTCTTT
CATSESGKTEAFF
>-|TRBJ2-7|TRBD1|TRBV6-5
TGTGCCAGCAGCCTTCCCGGGACAGGGTCCTACGAGCAGTACTTC
CASSLPGTGSYEQYF
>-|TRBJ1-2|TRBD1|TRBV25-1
TGTGCCAGCAGACAGGGGAGTGAAGGCTACACCTTC
CASRQGSEGYTF
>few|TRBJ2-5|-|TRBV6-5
TGTGCCAGCAGTTCTGGTCCAGGGCGGCAGACCCAGTACTTC
CASSSGPGRQTQYF
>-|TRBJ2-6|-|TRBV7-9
TGTGCCAGCAGCCCTGGGACGAGCGCCAACGTCCTGACTTTC
CASSPGTSANVLTF
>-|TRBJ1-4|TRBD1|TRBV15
TGTGCCACCAGCATCAGACAGGGGGGCTTCTCGTTTTTT
CATSIRQGGFSFF
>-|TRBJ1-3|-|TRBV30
TGTGCCTGGACAGGGAGCATGGCTGGAAACACCATATATTTT
CAWTGSMAGNTIYF
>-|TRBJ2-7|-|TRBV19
TGTGCCAGTAGTATGGGACGCGAATCCTACGAGCAGTACTTC
CASSMGRESYEQYF
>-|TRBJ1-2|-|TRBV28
TGTGCCAGCAGTTCCCCCTTGGACAGCTATGGCTACACCTTC
CASSSPLDSYGYTF
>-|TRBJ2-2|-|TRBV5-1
TGCGCCAGCAGCTTAACGGACAGAAACACCGGGGAGCTGTTTTTT
CASSLTDRNTGELFF
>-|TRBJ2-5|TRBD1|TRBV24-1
TGTGCCACCAGTGATTTCAGGGACAGGGCGAGAGAGACCCAGTACTTC
CATSDFRDRARETQYF
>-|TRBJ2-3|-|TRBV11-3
TGTGCCAGCAGTCTAGGGGTGGACGGCACAGATACGCAGTATTTT
CASSLGVDGTDTQYF
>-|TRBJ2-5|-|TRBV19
TGTGCCACCGCGTTGGGACCCATGTACCAAGAGACCCAGTACTTC
CATALGPMYQETQYF
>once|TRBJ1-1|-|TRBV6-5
TGTGCCAGCCTGGGGACCTTGGGGGGCACTGAAGCTTTCTTT
CASLGTLGGTEAFF
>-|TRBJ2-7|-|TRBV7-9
TGTGCCAGCAGCTCAACCCGGACAGTATCGGACGAGCAGTACTTC
CASSSTRTVSDEQYF
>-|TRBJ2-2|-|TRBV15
TGTGCCACCAGCAGAGGCGAATGGAACACCGGGGAGCTGTTTTTT
CATSRGEWNTGELFF
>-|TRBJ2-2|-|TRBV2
TGTGCCAAAACCGGGACCAACACCGGGGAGCTGTTTTTT
CAKTGTNTGELFF
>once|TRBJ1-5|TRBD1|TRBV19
TGTGCCAGTAGTAGTGGCTCCGGGACAGGGGTCCCATACAATCAGCCCCAGCATTTT
CASSSGSGTGVPYNQPQHF
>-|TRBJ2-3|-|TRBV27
TGTGCCAGCAGTTTATCCGGGATCCGGGATACGCAGTATTTT
CASSLSGIRDTQYF
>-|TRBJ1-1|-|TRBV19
TGTGCCTCTGCAAGGACGGCTGACACTGAAGCTTTCTTT
CASARTADTEAFF
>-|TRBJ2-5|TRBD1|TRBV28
TGTGCCAGCAGTTTATTCCACAGGGGCGGTAGGGAGACCCAGTACTTC
CASSLFHRGGRETQYF
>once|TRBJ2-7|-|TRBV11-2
TGTGCCAGCAGCCCAGGGAAGCTGTTCTACGAGCAGTACTTC
CASSPGKLFYEQYF
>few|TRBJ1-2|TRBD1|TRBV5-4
TGTGCCAGCAGCTTGGAGACAGGGCGCTATGGCTACACCTTC
CASSLETGRYGYTF
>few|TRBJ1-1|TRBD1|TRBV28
TGTGCCAGCAGACCGACAGGGAACCCCGGAGCTTTCTTT
CASRPTGNPGAFF
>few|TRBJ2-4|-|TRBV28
TGTGCCAGCAGTTTCGTCTACGGTGGAGGGAGACAGTTGGTAGCCAAAAACATTCAGTACTTC
CASSFVYGGGRQLVAKNIQYF
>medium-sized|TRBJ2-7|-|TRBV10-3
TGTGCCATCAGTGAGGCCTACGAGCAGTACTTC
CAISEAYEQYF
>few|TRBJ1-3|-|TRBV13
TGTGCCAGCAGCTTAGCTGGCATTCCTGGAAACACCATATATTTT
CASSLAGIPGNTIYF
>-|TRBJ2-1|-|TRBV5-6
TGTGCCAGCAGTATACAGGGAAGGTCCTACAATGAGCAGTTCTTC
CASSIQGRSYNEQFF
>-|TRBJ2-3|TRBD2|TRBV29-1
TGCAGCGTGGCCGGGAGGGGGTTTAGCTATTTT
CSVAGRGFSYF
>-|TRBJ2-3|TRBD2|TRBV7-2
TGTGCCAGCAGCCGGGTGGACCCGGGGACTAGCGGGGGCACAGATACGCAGTATTTT
CASSRVDPGTSGGTDTQYF
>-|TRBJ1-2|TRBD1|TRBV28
TGTGCCAGCAGAACCAGTGTAGGACAGGGGGCAGGGTATGGCTACACCTTC
CASRTSVGQGAGYGYTF
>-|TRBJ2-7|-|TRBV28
TGTGCCAGCTTACCTACAGGATCCTACGAGCAGTACTTC
CASLPTGSYEQYF
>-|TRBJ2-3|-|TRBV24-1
TGTGCCACCAGTGATTTGCGTTCTGGGACGCTGACGGCAGATACGCAGTATTTT
CATSDLRSGTLTADTQYF
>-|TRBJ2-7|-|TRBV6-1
TGTGCCAGCAGTGAATGGACAGCCTACGAGCAGTACTTC
CASSEWTAYEQYF
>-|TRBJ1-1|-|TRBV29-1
TGCAGCGTTGGGGGACAAGCTTTCTTT
CSVGGQAFF
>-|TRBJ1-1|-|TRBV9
TGTGCCAGCAGCGTAGGAGGGGTAGCCTCATCTGCTTTCTTT
CASSVGGVASSAFF
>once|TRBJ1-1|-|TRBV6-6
TGTGCCAGCAGTTACTCGGGCCTTCGGAGGGAAGCTTTCTTT
CASSYSGLRREAFF
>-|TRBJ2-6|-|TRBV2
TGTGCCAGCAGTGGGGTAGGCTCTGGGGCCAACGTCCTGACTTTC
CASSGVGSGANVLTF
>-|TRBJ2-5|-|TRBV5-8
TGTGCCAGCAGAAATAGCCCGGGGTGGGAGACCCAGTACTTC
CASRNSPGWETQYF
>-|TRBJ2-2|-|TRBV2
TGTGCCAGCAGTGAAGAGGGAGCGAGTACCGGGGAGCTGTTTTTT
CASSEEGASTGELFF
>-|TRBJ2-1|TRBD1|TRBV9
TGTGCCAGCAGCGCTCGACAGGGGCTATACAATGAGCAGTTCTTC
CASSARQGLYNEQFF
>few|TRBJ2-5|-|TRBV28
TGTGCCAGCAGTTTCCCCGACTCGGGGAGGGAGACCCAGTACTTC
CASSFPDSGRETQYF
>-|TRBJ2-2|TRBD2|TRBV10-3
TGTGCCATCAGTGAGAGGGCGGGAGAGTCAGGGGAGCTGTTTTTT
CAISERAGESGELFF
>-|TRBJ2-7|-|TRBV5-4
TGTGCCAGCAGCTGGGGAACGTTGGACGAGCAGTACTTC
CASSWGTLDEQYF
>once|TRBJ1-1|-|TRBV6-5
TGTGCCAGCAGATACTCCCACCTCAACCCGAACACTGAAGCTTTCTTT
CASRYSHLNPNTEAFF